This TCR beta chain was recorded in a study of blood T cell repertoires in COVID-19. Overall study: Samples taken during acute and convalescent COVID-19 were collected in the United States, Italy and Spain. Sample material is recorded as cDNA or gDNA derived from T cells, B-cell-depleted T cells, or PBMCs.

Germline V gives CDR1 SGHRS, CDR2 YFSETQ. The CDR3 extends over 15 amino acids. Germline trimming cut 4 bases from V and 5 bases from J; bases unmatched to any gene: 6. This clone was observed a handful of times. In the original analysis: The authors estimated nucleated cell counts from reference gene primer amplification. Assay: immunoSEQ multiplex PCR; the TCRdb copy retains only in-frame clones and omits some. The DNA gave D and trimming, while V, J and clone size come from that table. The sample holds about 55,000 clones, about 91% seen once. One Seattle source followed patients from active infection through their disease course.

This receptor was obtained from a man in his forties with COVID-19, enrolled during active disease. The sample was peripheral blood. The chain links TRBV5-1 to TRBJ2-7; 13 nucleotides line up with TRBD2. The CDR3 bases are TGCGCCAGCAGCAAACAAGGACTAGCGGGAGACGAGCAGTACTTC. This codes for CASSKQGLAGDEQYF.